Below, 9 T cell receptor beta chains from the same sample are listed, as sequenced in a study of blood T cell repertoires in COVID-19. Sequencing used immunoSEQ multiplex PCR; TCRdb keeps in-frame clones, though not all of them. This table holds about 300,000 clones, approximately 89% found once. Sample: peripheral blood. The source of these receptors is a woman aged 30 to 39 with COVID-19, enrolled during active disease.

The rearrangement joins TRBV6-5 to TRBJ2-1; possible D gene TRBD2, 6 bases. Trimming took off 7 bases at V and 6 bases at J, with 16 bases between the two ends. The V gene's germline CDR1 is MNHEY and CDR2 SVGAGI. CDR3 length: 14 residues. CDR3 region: CASIGWLASNEQFF. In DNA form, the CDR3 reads TGTGCCAGCATTGGGTGGCTAGCGAGCAATGAGCAGTTCTTC.

In DNA form, the CDR3 reads TGTGCCAGCAGCTTCGGGACAGGAGAGTTCAATGAGCAGTTCTTC. It translates to CASSFGTGEFNEQFF. J is TRBJ2-1 and V is TRBV9; 8 nucleotides agree with TRBD1. Unmatched junction bases numbered 9, after V lost 4 bases and J lost 6 bases. CDR1 and CDR2 from the germline V gene are SGDLS and YYNGEE. CDR3 size: 15 residues.

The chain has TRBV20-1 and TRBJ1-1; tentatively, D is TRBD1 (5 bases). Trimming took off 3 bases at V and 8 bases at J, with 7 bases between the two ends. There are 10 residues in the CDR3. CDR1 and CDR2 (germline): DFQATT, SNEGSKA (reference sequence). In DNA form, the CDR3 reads TGCAGTGCTAGGCAGGGAGAAGCTTTCTTT. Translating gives CSARQGEAFF.

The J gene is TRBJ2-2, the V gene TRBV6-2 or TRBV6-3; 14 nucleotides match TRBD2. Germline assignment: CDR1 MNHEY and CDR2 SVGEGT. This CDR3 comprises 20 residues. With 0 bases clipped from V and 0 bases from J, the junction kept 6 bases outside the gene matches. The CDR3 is CASSYSRTSGGLANTGELFF. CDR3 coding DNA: TGTGCCAGCAGTTACTCTCGGACTAGCGGGGGGTTGGCGAACACCGGGGAGCTGTTTTTT.

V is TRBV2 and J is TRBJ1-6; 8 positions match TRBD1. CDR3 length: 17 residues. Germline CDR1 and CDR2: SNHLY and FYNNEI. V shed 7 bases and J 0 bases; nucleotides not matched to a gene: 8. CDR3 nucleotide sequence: TGTGCCAGCACCACCGGACAGGGAAGCTCCTATAATTCACCCCTCCACTTT. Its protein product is CASTTGQGSSYNSPLHF. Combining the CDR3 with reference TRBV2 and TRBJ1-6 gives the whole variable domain EPEVTQTPSHQVTQMGQEVILRCVPISNHLYFYWYRQILGQKVEFLVSFYNNEISEKSEIFDDQFSVERPDGSNFTLKIRSTKLEDSAMYFCASTTGQGSSYNSPLHFGNGTRLTVT.

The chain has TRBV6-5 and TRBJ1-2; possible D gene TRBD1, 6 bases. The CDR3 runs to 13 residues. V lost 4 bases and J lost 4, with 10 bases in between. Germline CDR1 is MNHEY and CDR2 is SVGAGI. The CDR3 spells CASSSRGAYGYTF. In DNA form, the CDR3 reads TGTGCCAGCAGTTCCCGGGGGGCCTATGGCTACACCTTC.

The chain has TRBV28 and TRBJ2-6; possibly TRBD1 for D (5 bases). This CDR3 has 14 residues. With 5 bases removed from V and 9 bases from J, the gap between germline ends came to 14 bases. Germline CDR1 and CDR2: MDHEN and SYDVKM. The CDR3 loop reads CASSLQRQNNVLTF. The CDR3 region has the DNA TGTGCCAGCAGTCTCCAGCGACAGAACAACGTCCTGACTTTC.

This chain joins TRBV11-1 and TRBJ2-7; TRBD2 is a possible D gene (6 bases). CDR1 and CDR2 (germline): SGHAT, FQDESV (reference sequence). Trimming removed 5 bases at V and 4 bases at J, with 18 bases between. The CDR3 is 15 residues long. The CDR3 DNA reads TGTGCCAGCAGCGGGGGGAGGACGCAGCTTTACGAGCAGTACTTC. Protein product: CASSGGRTQLYEQYF.

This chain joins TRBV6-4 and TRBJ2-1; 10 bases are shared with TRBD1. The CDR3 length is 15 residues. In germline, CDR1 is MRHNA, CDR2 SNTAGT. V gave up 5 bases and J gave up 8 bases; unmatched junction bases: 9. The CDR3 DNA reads TGTGCCAGCAGTAAGGACAGGGGGAGTATGGATGAGCAGTTCTTC. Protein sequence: CASSKDRGSMDEQFF.